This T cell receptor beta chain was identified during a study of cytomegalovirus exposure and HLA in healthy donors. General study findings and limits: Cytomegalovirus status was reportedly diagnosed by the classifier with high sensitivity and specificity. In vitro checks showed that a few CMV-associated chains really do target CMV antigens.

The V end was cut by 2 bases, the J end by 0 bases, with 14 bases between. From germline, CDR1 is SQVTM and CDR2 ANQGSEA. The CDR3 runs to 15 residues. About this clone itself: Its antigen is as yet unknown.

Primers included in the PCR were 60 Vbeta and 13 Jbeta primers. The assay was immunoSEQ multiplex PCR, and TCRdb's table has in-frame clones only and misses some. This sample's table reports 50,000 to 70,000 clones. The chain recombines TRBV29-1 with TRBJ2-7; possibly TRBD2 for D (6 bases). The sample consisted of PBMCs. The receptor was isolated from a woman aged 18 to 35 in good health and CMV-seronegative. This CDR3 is CSVETIRGLSYEQYF. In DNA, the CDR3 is TGCAGCGTTGAAACCATCCGGGGACTCTCCTACGAGCAGTACTTC.